The 23 T cell receptor beta chains in this list originate from one sample, sequenced in a study of cytomegalovirus exposure and HLA in healthy donors (dated 2017 in TCRdb). Library generation was performed with the immunoSEQ multiplex PCR assay. For the multiplex PCR, a mixture combining 60 forward primers for TCR Vbeta segments and 13 reverse primers for TCR Jbeta segments was used. Entries here come from immuneACCESS through TCRdb and include only in-frame sequences with V and J called. Some clones fail to appear in such tables; in the studies checked, an unresolved V gene covers under half of the shortfall, and the cause of the remainder is unknown. Within this sample are hundreds of thousands of clones, with roughly 84% of them counted one time only. The top ten hold approximately 0.24% of the sample. Specimen: PBMCs. These receptor sequences come from a girl aged 2 to 10 in good health and CMV-seronegative.

This chain links TRBV29-1 with TRBJ1-2; perhaps TRBD1 as D (5 bases). This CDR3 has 17 amino acids. Trimming shortened V by 3 bases and J by 3 bases, and 23 bases separated the two germline ends. Germline assignment: CDR1 SQVTM and CDR2 ANQGSEA. Here the CDR3 DNA reads TGCAGCGTTGAGACGTGGCAGGGCCGTCGGAGTGACTATGGCTACACCTTC. Its translation is CSVETWQGRRSDYGYTF.

The rearrangement joins TRBV4-1 to TRBJ1-2, with TRBD1 matching over 7 bases. The germline V gene has CDR1 MGHRA and CDR2 YSYEKL. V was clipped by 5 bases and J by 1 base; unmatched bases: 1. The CDR3 runs 13 residues. This CDR3 is CASSRDSNYGYTF. DNA for the CDR3: TGCGCCAGCAGCAGGGACAGTAACTATGGCTACACCTTC.

The genes are TRBV6-1 and TRBJ2-3; no definite D call. Germline CDR1 MNHNS, CDR2 SASEGT. The CDR3 has 15 amino acids. The V gene lost 8 bases and the J gene lost 0 bases, with 15 bases spanning the gap. The CDR3 spells CASGFGTLSTDTQYF. The DNA of the CDR3 is TGTGCCAGCGGCTTTGGCACACTAAGCACAGATACGCAGTATTTT.

The chain employs TRBV2 and TRBJ1-1, with 8 bases lining up with TRBD1. V shed 7 bases, J shed 1 base, and the junction held 8 bases outside the gene matches. Germline V CDR1 and CDR2: SNHLY, FYNNEI. This CDR3 has 15 residues. The CDR3 DNA sequence: TGTGCCAGCAACTACGGACAGGGCGGGAACACTGAAGCTTTCTTT. It is translated as CASNYGQGGNTEAFF.

This chain links TRBV4-1 with TRBJ2-6, with 7 nucleotides matching TRBD2. The CDR3 runs 18 residues. Germline V gives CDR1 MGHRA, CDR2 YSYEKL. With 2 bases clipped from V and 1 base from J, the junction kept 8 bases outside the gene matches. The CDR3 reads CASSQTSVTMSGANVLTF. Here the CDR3 DNA reads TGCGCCAGCAGCCAAACTAGCGTTACGATGTCTGGGGCCAACGTCCTGACTTTC.

This chain uses TRBV27 with TRBJ2-7, with TRBD1 matching over 7 bases. The CDR3 has 13 residues. In germline, CDR1 is MNHEY, CDR2 SMNVEV (reference sequence). The junction had 5 bases not matched to a gene; V was cut back by 6 bases and J by 3 bases. CDR3 DNA sequence: TGTGCCAGCAGCAGGCAGGGGGACTACGAGCAGTACTTC. It encodes CASSRQGDYEQYF.

Only a few counts were recorded for this clone. V is TRBV2 and J is TRBJ2-7; no clear D gene. The V and J ends lost 5 bases and 3 bases respectively, with 5 bases between them. The CDR3 runs 11 residues. The germline V gene has CDR1 SNHLY and CDR2 FYNNEI. Written as DNA, the CDR3 is TGTGCCAGCAGTTACGGCTACGAGCAGTACTTC. This encodes CASSYGYEQYF.

A remark on this clone: The junction departs from germline at one end; a sequencing error may be responsible. The chain carries TRBV4-1 and TRBJ2-7; unclear D gene. This CDR3 contains 14 residues. The germline CDR1 and CDR2 sequences are MGHRA and YSYEKL. Written as DNA, the CDR3 is TGCGCCAGCGGCCAAGTGAGCCCCTCCTACGAGCAGTACTTC. Amino acid sequence: CASGQVSPSYEQYF.

The rearrangement links TRBV7-9 to TRBJ1-6; D gene unclear. Germline CDR1 is SEHNR and CDR2 is FQNEAQ (reference sequence). Trimming removed 3 bases from V and 11 bases from J, with 14 bases in between. The length of the CDR3 is 14 residues. The CDR3, as DNA: TGTGCCAGCAGCTTTGGGCAGGCCGGGGCACCCCTCCACTTT. Encoded protein: CASSFGQAGAPLHF.

V and J are TRBV30 and TRBJ2-3, with TRBD2 identical over 8 bases. The CDR3 is 13 residues long. J gave up 2 bases and V 5 bases, and 3 bases lay outside the gene matches. Germline V gives CDR1 GTSNPN, CDR2 SVGIG (reference sequence). As DNA, the CDR3 is TGTGCCTGGCAGCGGGGGCTCACAGATACGCAGTATTTT. Amino acids: CAWQRGLTDTQYF.

J is TRBJ2-1 and V is TRBV2; TRBD2 matches 9 bases. Trimming at V came to 1 base and at J to 10 bases, leaving 2 bases not matched to a gene. The CDR3 sequence is 13 residues long. Germline V lookup: CDR1 SNHLY, CDR2 FYNNEI. CDR3 protein: CASSEGSGGEQFF. DNA for the CDR3: TGTGCCAGCAGTGAAGGCAGCGGGGGGGAGCAGTTCTTC.

This clone was detected a few times. The chain combines TRBV7-2 with TRBJ2-7, with a tentative D call TRBD1 (5 bases). Per the germline V gene, CDR1 is SGHTA and CDR2 is FQGNSA. This CDR3 comprises 13 residues. Trimming cost V 5 bases and J 3 bases, with 11 bases left between them. The CDR3 DNA reads as TGTGCCAGCAGCAGCAGGGTGGGCTACGAGCAGTACTTC. Translated: CASSSRVGYEQYF.

The chain joins TRBV5-5 to TRBJ1-5; 7 nucleotides match TRBD1. The V segment lost 5 bases and the J segment 6 bases; nucleotides outside the gene matches: 14. Germline CDR1 reads SGHKS; CDR2 reads YYEKEE (reference sequence). The CDR3 totals 16 residues. The CDR3 loop is CASSKTIGGAGQPQHF. CDR3 nucleotide sequence: TGTGCCAGCAGTAAAACTATAGGGGGCGCAGGTCAGCCCCAGCATTTT.

The chain links TRBV6-1 to TRBJ1-2; D gene ambiguous. Trimming stripped 5 bases from V and 3 bases from J, with 10 bases between. Germline V CDR1 and CDR2: MNHNS, SASEGT. CDR3 length equals 13 residues. The CDR3 region has the DNA TGTGCCAGCAGTCGAAACAATGACTATGGCTACACCTTC. It encodes CASSRNNDYGYTF.

This clone was detected only a few times. The CDR3: CASSPQGEAKNIQYF. CDR3 coding DNA: TGTGCCAGCAGCCCCCAGGGTGAAGCCAAAAACATTCAGTACTTC. The chain couples TRBV9 to TRBJ2-4; D may be TRBD1 (5 bases). The germline V gene has CDR1 SGDLS and CDR2 YYNGEE. V was clipped by 4 bases and J by 0 bases, with 11 bases between them. This CDR3 has 15 residues.

This clone was counted between two and nine times. The chain links TRBV30 to TRBJ2-6, with D possibly being TRBD1 (6 bases). The germline V gene has CDR1 GTSNPN and CDR2 SVGIG (reference sequence). The CDR3 is 14 amino acids. V lost 3 bases, J lost 4 bases, and 10 bases lay in between. CDR3 sequence: CAWSQGPGANVLTF. CDR3 coding DNA: TGTGCCTGGAGCCAGGGGCCCGGGGCCAACGTCCTGACTTTC. Full variable domain (outside the CDR3, taken from reference TRBV30 and TRBJ2-6): SQTIHQWPATLVQPVGSPLSLECTVEGTSNPNLYWYRQAAGRGLQLLFYSVGIGQISSEVPQNLSASRPQDRQFILSSKKLLLSDSGFYLCAWSQGPGANVLTFGAGSRLTVL.

V gene TRBV4-1 combines with J gene TRBJ1-2; 7 bases fit TRBD1. The germline gives CDR1 MGHRA, CDR2 YSYEKL. The CDR3 has 16 residues. J was trimmed by 3 bases and V by 3 bases; bases with no gene match: 10. CDR3 region: CASSHPSLQGHYGYTF. CDR3 coding DNA: TGCGCCAGCAGCCACCCGAGCCTACAGGGGCACTATGGCTACACCTTC.

The chain joins TRBV30 to TRBJ2-3, with 7 bases lining up with TRBD2. The trim removed 2 bases at V and 2 bases at J, leaving 7 bases unmatched. Germline loops: CDR1 GTSNPN, CDR2 SVGIG (reference sequence). The CDR3 totals 15 residues. This CDR3 reads CAWSIWTRVTDTQYF. The CDR3 DNA reads TGTGCCTGGAGTATATGGACTAGAGTCACAGATACGCAGTATTTT.

The V call is TRBV5-1, the J call TRBJ1-3, with a weak D call TRBD1 (5 bases). V lost 7 bases and J lost 2, with 10 bases in between. The germline gives CDR1 SGHRS, CDR2 YFSETQ. The CDR3 is 13 residues long. DNA for the CDR3: TGCGCCAGCCAGGGCGGGGCTGGAAACACCATATATTTT. Protein sequence: CASQGGAGNTIYF.

This clone has only a few counts. The chain uses TRBV19 and TRBJ1-5, with no clear D. CDR3 length equals 14 residues. Germline assignment: CDR1 LNHDA and CDR2 SQIVND (reference sequence). Between the trimmed V and J ends, which lost 4 bases and 9 bases, there was a span of 16 bases. CDR3 protein: CASSTRAPVSPQHF. CDR3 coding DNA: TGTGCCAGTAGTACCCGCGCCCCTGTGTCGCCCCAGCATTTT.

In this sample, this clone turned up a few times. The chain joins TRBV6-5 to TRBJ1-5; maybe TRBD1 (6 bases). V was cut by 6 bases and J by 2 bases, with 14 bases left in between. The germline V gene encodes CDR1 MNHEY and CDR2 SVGAGI. There are 15 residues in the CDR3. This chain's CDR3 is CASSQQGGGNQPQHF. The CDR3 coding sequence is TGTGCCAGCAGCCAACAGGGTGGTGGCAATCAGCCCCAGCATTTT.

This clone has just a few counts. Other DNA sequences of this sample code for an identical CDR3. The genes are TRBV20-1 and TRBJ2-5; the D gene is possibly TRBD2 (5 bases). CDR1 and CDR2 (germline): DFQATT, SNEGSKA (reference sequence). V was trimmed by 6 bases and J by 5 bases, leaving 10 bases between them. The CDR3 totals 11 residues. The CDR3 spells CSASREETQYF. Written as DNA, the CDR3 is TGCAGTGCGTCTAGGGAGGAGACCCAGTACTTC.

This clone was recorded once. The CDR3 bases are TGCGCCAGCAGCTGGGGACGGGGACACACAGATACGCAGTATTTT. Its translation: CASSWGRGHTDTQYF. The chain uses TRBV5-1 and TRBJ2-3; a weak D match, TRBD1 (6 bases). There are 15 residues in the CDR3. Germline values: CDR1 SGHRS, CDR2 YFSETQ. Trimming took off 3 bases at V and 2 bases at J, with 13 bases between the two ends. Drawing the rest from reference TRBV5-1 and TRBJ2-3, the complete variable domain is KAGVTQTPRYLIKTRGQQVTLSCSPISGHRSVSWYQQTPGQGLQFLFEYFSETQRNKGNFPGRFSGRQFSNSRSEMNVSTLELGDSALYLCASSWGRGHTDTQYFGPGTRLTVL.